The rows below give T cell receptor beta chains drawn from one sample of a study of CD8 T cells in Susac syndrome. One entry per CDR3 protein, called by TCRdb with MiXCR from the immunoSEQ multiplex PCR reads. Here the sample spans 150,000 to 200,000 distinct CDR3 sequences, around 94% being singletons. Sequencing input: CD4+ T cells from PBMCs. The source of these receptors is a human donor in good health. Each CDR3 is given with its conserved first and last residue. D genes are given only for firm matches.

cdr3_nt: TGCAGCGTTGATAGGCCTAGGAGGAATGAGCAGTTCTTC
cdr3_aa: CSVDRPRRNEQFF
v_call: TRBV29-1
d_call: NA
j_call: TRBJ2-1
cdr3_length: 13

cdr3_nt: TGTGCCAGCAGTGAACAGGGGGCAGAGACCCAGTACTTC
cdr3_aa: CASSEQGAETQYF
v_call: TRBV25-1
d_call: TRBD1
j_call: TRBJ2-5
cdr3_length: 13

cdr3_nt: TGTGCCAGCACAACAGGGAGGCGGACTGAAGCTTTCTTT
cdr3_aa: CASTTGRRTEAFF
v_call: TRBV28
d_call: NA
j_call: TRBJ1-1
cdr3_length: 13

cdr3_nt: TGTGCCAGCAGCCTGCCGGGAGAGAATGAGCAGTTCTTC
cdr3_aa: CASSLPGENEQFF
v_call: TRBV4-2
d_call: NA
j_call: TRBJ2-1
cdr3_length: 13

cdr3_nt: TGCAGTGCGGGAGGAAGCGGGGGGTTCTCCTACGAGCAGTACTTC
cdr3_aa: CSAGGSGGFSYEQYF
v_call: TRBV20-1
d_call: TRBD2
j_call: TRBJ2-7
cdr3_length: 15

cdr3_nt: TGTGCCAGCAGCTTGGGACCCAACTCGATCAATGAGCAGTTCTTC
cdr3_aa: CASSLGPNSINEQFF
v_call: TRBV7-2
d_call: NA
j_call: TRBJ2-1
cdr3_length: 15

cdr3_nt: TGTGCCAGCAGCGTAGGGGGGGAAAGCTCCTACGAGCAGTACTTC
cdr3_aa: CASSVGGESSYEQYF
v_call: TRBV9
d_call: NA
j_call: TRBJ2-7
cdr3_length: 15

cdr3_nt: TGTGCCAGTAGAGGACAGGGCTCGGGCACTGAAGCTTTCTTT
cdr3_aa: CASRGQGSGTEAFF
v_call: TRBV19
d_call: TRBD1
j_call: TRBJ1-1
cdr3_length: 14

cdr3_nt: TGTGCCAGCAGCTTGGCCAAGGCAGGGAGAGACACTGAAGCTTTCTTT
cdr3_aa: CASSLAKAGRDTEAFF
v_call: TRBV5-4
d_call: NA
j_call: TRBJ1-1
cdr3_length: 16

cdr3_nt: TGTGCCAGCAGGACAGGGGGCGTTGGCAATCAGCCCCAGCATTTT
cdr3_aa: CASRTGGVGNQPQHF
v_call: TRBV28
d_call: TRBD1
j_call: TRBJ1-5
cdr3_length: 15

cdr3_nt: TGTGCCAGCAGTTTCATGCAGAAGCAGTACTTC
cdr3_aa: CASSFMQKQYF
v_call: TRBV12-3/TRBV12-4
d_call: NA
j_call: TRBJ2-7
cdr3_length: 11

cdr3_nt: TGTGCCAGCAGTCGTAACAGGGGCACTAACTATGGCTACACCTTC
cdr3_aa: CASSRNRGTNYGYTF
v_call: TRBV12-3/TRBV12-4
d_call: TRBD1
j_call: TRBJ1-2
cdr3_length: 15

cdr3_nt: TGTGCCAGCAGCTATGGAGAGGTCTTCACAGATACGCAGTATTTT
cdr3_aa: CASSYGEVFTDTQYF
v_call: TRBV7-3
d_call: NA
j_call: TRBJ2-3
cdr3_length: 15

cdr3_nt: TGCAGTGCTAATAGCGGGCCTAGCACAGATACGCAGTATTTT
cdr3_aa: CSANSGPSTDTQYF
v_call: TRBV20-1
d_call: TRBD2
j_call: TRBJ2-3
cdr3_length: 14

cdr3_nt: TGTGCCAGCAGTAACGGGTGGGTCAAAGCAGATACGCAGTATTTT
cdr3_aa: CASSNGWVKADTQYF
v_call: TRBV2
d_call: NA
j_call: TRBJ2-3
cdr3_length: 15

cdr3_nt: TGCAGCACGGGGGCAGGCCCGAACACCGGGGAGCTGTTTTTT
cdr3_aa: CSTGAGPNTGELFF
v_call: TRBV29-1
d_call: NA
j_call: TRBJ2-2
cdr3_length: 14

cdr3_nt: TGCAGCGTCGCGGGACTCCTTACCGGGGAGCTGTTTTTT
cdr3_aa: CSVAGLLTGELFF
v_call: TRBV29-1
d_call: NA
j_call: TRBJ2-2
cdr3_length: 13

cdr3_nt: TGTGCCAGCAGGGGGGGTACTGGGGCCAACGTCCTGACTTTC
cdr3_aa: CASRGGTGANVLTF
v_call: TRBV12-3/TRBV12-4
d_call: NA
j_call: TRBJ2-6
cdr3_length: 14

cdr3_nt: TGTGCCAGCAGCCGGACAGCCTCTCAAGAGACCCAGTACTTC
cdr3_aa: CASSRTASQETQYF
v_call: TRBV7-2
d_call: NA
j_call: TRBJ2-5
cdr3_length: 14

cdr3_nt: TGTGCCAGCAGCCTTAGCGGGGGGACTAGCACAGATACGCAGTATTTT
cdr3_aa: CASSLSGGTSTDTQYF
v_call: TRBV7-2
d_call: TRBD2
j_call: TRBJ2-3
cdr3_length: 16

cdr3_nt: TGTGCCAGCAGCCCCACAAACGAGCAGTACTTC
cdr3_aa: CASSPTNEQYF
v_call: TRBV7-9
d_call: NA
j_call: TRBJ2-7
cdr3_length: 11

cdr3_nt: TGTGCCAGCAGCTCGGACATGAACACTGAAGCTTTCTTT
cdr3_aa: CASSSDMNTEAFF
v_call: TRBV5-4
d_call: NA
j_call: TRBJ1-1
cdr3_length: 13

cdr3_nt: TGTGCCAGCAGCCTACAGCCTAACTATGGCTACACCTTC
cdr3_aa: CASSLQPNYGYTF
v_call: TRBV7-9
d_call: NA
j_call: TRBJ1-2
cdr3_length: 13

cdr3_nt: TGTGCCACCAGTGCACAGGGAGTCACCGGGGAGCTGTTTTTT
cdr3_aa: CATSAQGVTGELFF
v_call: TRBV24-1
d_call: NA
j_call: TRBJ2-2
cdr3_length: 14

cdr3_nt: TGTGCCAGCAGCTCACGCGAAACTCTAAGAGGGGTTAAGACCCAGTACTTC
cdr3_aa: CASSSRETLRGVKTQYF
v_call: TRBV7-9
d_call: NA
j_call: TRBJ2-5
cdr3_length: 17

cdr3_nt: TGCGCCAGCAGTACTCGGACAGGGGATACCGGGGAGCTGTTTTTT
cdr3_aa: CASSTRTGDTGELFF
v_call: TRBV5-1
d_call: TRBD1
j_call: TRBJ2-2
cdr3_length: 15

cdr3_nt: TGCAGCGTTGCTAGGCAGGGGGCTAGGGAGACCCAGTACTTC
cdr3_aa: CSVARQGARETQYF
v_call: TRBV29-1
d_call: TRBD1
j_call: TRBJ2-5
cdr3_length: 14